The 20 T cell receptor beta chains below all came from one sample that was sequenced in a study of CD8 T cells in Susac syndrome. An amount of RNA that ranged from roughly 0.5 to 1 ug was reverse transcribed with random hexamers. TCRdb independently ran MiXCR on the immunoSEQ multiplex PCR reads; one entry per CDR3 protein. The table records about 150,000 distinct CDR3 sequences, approximately 93% of them present only once. Sequencing input: CD4+ T cells from PBMCs. Every receptor here comes from a human donor with multiple sclerosis.

This rearrangement joins TRBV6-5 to TRBJ2-3, with 8 positions matching TRBD2. The length of the CDR3 is 14 residues. V trimming: 6 bases; J trimming: 5 bases; junction bases outside the gene matches: 7. In germline, CDR1 is MNHEY, CDR2 SVGAGI. The CDR3 protein is CASRLTSVVDTQYF. CDR3 coding DNA: TGTGCCAGCAGACTGACTAGCGTCGTAGATACGCAGTATTTT.

The chain is built from TRBV6-2 or TRBV6-3 and TRBJ2-7; D not certain. The CDR3 runs 11 residues. Per the germline V gene, CDR1 is MNHEY and CDR2 is SVGEGT. V dropped 4 bases and J dropped 3 bases, with 4 bases sitting between them. This chain's CDR3 is CASSWGYEQYF. CDR3 DNA: TGTGCCAGCAGTTGGGGCTACGAGCAGTACTTC.

The chain recombines TRBV18 with TRBJ2-6; D possibly corresponds to TRBD1 (6 bases). This CDR3 has 18 residues. CDR1 KGHSH and CDR2 LQKENI come from the germline V gene. V lost 6 bases to trimming and J lost 2 bases, with 20 bases between them. In nucleotides, the CDR3 is TGTGCCAGCTCCCTCGACAGGTTGGGTACTACTGGGGCCAACGTCCTGACTTTC. It yields the protein CASSLDRLGTTGANVLTF.

The CDR3 DNA follows: TGCAGCGTTGTTGTAGGGGCAGCTAACTATGGCTACACCTTC. Translation gives CSVVVGAANYGYTF. The chain is built from TRBV29-1 and TRBJ1-2; a possible D gene is TRBD1 (5 bases). V was cut by 4 bases and J by 0 bases, with 12 bases left in between. This CDR3 is 14 amino acids long. Germline CDR1 and CDR2: SQVTM and ANQGSEA.

This rearrangement joins TRBV29-1 to TRBJ2-5; no clear D gene. Germline CDR1 SQVTM, CDR2 ANQGSEA. The CDR3 extends over 10 amino acids. Deletions cut 5 bases from V and 7 bases from J, with 8 bases between. The CDR3 coding sequence is TGCAGCGTTAACCAGGCGACCCAGTACTTC. Amino acids: CSVNQATQYF.

The chain carries TRBV6-5 and TRBJ2-3; 9 bases are a match to TRBD1. Germline V lookup: CDR1 MNHEY, CDR2 SVGAGI. CDR3 length: 15 residues. Trimming cost V 4 bases and J 5 bases; bases outside gene matches: 7. In DNA form, the CDR3 reads TGTGCCAGCAGTTTCCGACAGGGGGTTGGAGATACGCAGTATTTT. Translated, it gives CASSFRQGVGDTQYF.

This chain links TRBV6-1 with TRBJ2-7; D remains unclear. V lost 0 bases and J 5 bases, leaving 5 bases between the germline ends. The CDR3 has 12 amino acids. Germline V lookup: CDR1 MNHNS, CDR2 SASEGT. CDR3 protein: CASSEAPHEQYF. The CDR3 DNA is TGTGCCAGCAGTGAAGCTCCGCACGAGCAGTACTTC.

This chain uses TRBV11-2 with TRBJ2-7, with a possible D match to TRBD2 (6 bases). V lost 6 bases, J lost 3 bases, and 15 bases lay in between. Germline V gives CDR1 SGHAT, CDR2 FQNNGV. CDR3 length: 14 residues. The CDR3 DNA reads TGTGCCAGCAGTAAAGACGGAGGGAACTACGAGCAGTACTTC. This encodes CASSKDGGNYEQYF. Together with reference TRBV11-2 and TRBJ2-7, the CDR3 gives the full variable domain: EAGVAQSPRYKIIEKRQSVAFWCNPISGHATLYWYQQILGQGPKLLIQFQNNGVVDDSQLPKDRFSAERLKGVDSTLKIQPAKLEDSAVYLCASSKDGGNYEQYFGPGTRLTVT.

The rearrangement joins TRBV9 to TRBJ2-1; maybe TRBD2 (5 bases). Trimming stripped 1 base from V and 6 bases from J, with 8 bases between. CDR1 SGDLS and CDR2 YYNGEE come from the germline V gene. The CDR3 sequence is 13 residues long. The CDR3 reads CASSVPGSNEQFF. CDR3 sequence (DNA): TGTGCCAGCAGCGTACCGGGAAGCAATGAGCAGTTCTTC.

This chain uses TRBV5-1 with TRBJ1-6, with 8 nucleotides matching TRBD1. The CDR3 totals 16 residues. V lost 3 bases to trimming and J lost 7 bases; unmatched junction nucleotides: 9. Per the germline V gene, CDR1 is SGHRS and CDR2 is YFSETQ. The DNA for the CDR3 is TGCGCCAGCAGCTCTCTGGGAGGGACAGGAAATTCACCCCTCCACTTT. Residues: CASSSLGGTGNSPLHF.

The genes are TRBV10-3 and TRBJ2-7, with 11 bases fitting TRBD2. This CDR3 region has 14 residues. V was pared by 6 bases and J by 7 bases, with 8 bases of the junction left unmatched. CDR1 ENHRY and CDR2 SYGVKD come from the germline V gene. In nucleotides, the CDR3 is TGTGCCATCAGCGCAGGGACTAGCGGCCGAGAGCAGTACTTC. Residues: CAISAGTSGREQYF.

The chain combines TRBV19 with TRBJ2-4; no reliable D call. With 1 base removed from V and 7 bases from J, the gap between germline ends came to 11 bases. Germline V CDR1 and CDR2: LNHDA, SQIVND (reference sequence). The CDR3 loop spans 14 amino acids. The CDR3 is CASSIVTNGNIQYF. The CDR3 bases are TGTGCCAGTAGTATAGTAACTAACGGCAACATTCAGTACTTC.

The genes are TRBV29-1 and TRBJ1-1; 7 positions agree with TRBD1. The V segment lost 2 bases and the J segment 2 bases; nucleotides outside the gene matches: 5. CDR3 length equals 14 residues. Looked up from germline, CDR1 is SQVTM and CDR2 is ANQGSEA. CDR3 sequence reads: CSVERQGRNTEAFF. The CDR3 DNA reads TGCAGCGTTGAACGACAGGGAAGAAACACTGAAGCTTTCTTT.

This CDR3 reads CSAIQGAGELFF. CDR3 in DNA: TGCAGTGCTATACAGGGGGCCGGGGAGCTGTTTTTT. The chain recombines TRBV20-1 with TRBJ2-2; 8 positions match TRBD1. The CDR3 contains 12 residues. Germline-derived CDR1 and CDR2 are DFQATT and SNEGSKA (reference sequence). V was clipped by 4 bases and J by 6 bases; unmatched bases: 1.

The chain combines TRBV5-1 with TRBJ2-5; 7 bases match TRBD1. Germline trimming cut 4 bases from V and 5 bases from J; bases unmatched to any gene: 8. This CDR3 is 14 amino acids long. The germline V gene has CDR1 SGHRS and CDR2 YFSETQ. CDR3 DNA: TGCGCCAGCAGCCAAGGGGGACAGACGGAGACCCAGTACTTC. This encodes CASSQGGQTETQYF.

V and J are TRBV6-1 and TRBJ2-2; 10 bases are a match to TRBD1. Germline CDR1 reads MNHNS; CDR2 reads SASEGT. The length of the CDR3 is 17 residues. V lost 5 bases to trimming and J lost 3 bases; unmatched junction nucleotides: 9. The CDR3 loop is CASSPIPGTGDTGELFF. DNA for the CDR3: TGTGCCAGCAGTCCCATACCCGGGACAGGGGACACCGGGGAGCTGTTTTTT.

This rearrangement joins TRBV19 to TRBJ1-4; D not certain. This CDR3 is built from 13 residues. V shed 3 bases and J shed 5 bases, with 7 bases lying between them. The germline CDR1 and CDR2 sequences are LNHDA and SQIVND (reference sequence). In DNA, the CDR3 is TGTGCCAGTAGTATTCAGAAGAATGAAAAACTGTTTTTT. Translating gives CASSIQKNEKLFF. Together with reference TRBV19 and TRBJ1-4, the CDR3 gives the full variable domain: DGGITQSPKYLFRKEGQNVTLSCEQNLNHDAMYWYRQDPGQGLRLIYYSQIVNDFQKGDIAEGYSVSREKKESFPLTVTSAQKNPTAFYLCASSIQKNEKLFFGSGTQLSVL.

The chain recombines TRBV29-1 with TRBJ2-5; TRBD2 agrees at 8 bases. CDR1 and CDR2 (germline): SQVTM, ANQGSEA. This CDR3 spans 14 amino acids. The junction had 4 bases not matched to a gene; V was cut back by 3 bases and J by 1 base. The CDR3 loop reads CSVEKTSVQETQYF. The CDR3 DNA reads TGCAGCGTTGAGAAGACTAGCGTCCAAGAGACCCAGTACTTC.

The genes are TRBV20-1 and TRBJ1-2; possible D gene TRBD1, 6 bases. V was cut by 0 bases and J by 7 bases, with 9 bases left in between. The CDR3 is 12 amino acids. Germline lookup yields CDR1 DFQATT and CDR2 SNEGSKA (reference sequence). As DNA, the CDR3 is TGCAGTGCTAGAGAAGTGGGGGCTGGCTACACCTTC. It encodes CSAREVGAGYTF.

The chain employs TRBV5-1 and TRBJ2-1; D not resolved. The CDR3 runs 12 residues. Trimming shortened V by 2 bases and J by 9 bases, and 9 bases separated the two germline ends. Per germline, CDR1 SGHRS and CDR2 YFSETQ. The CDR3 is CASSLQFSEQFF. CDR3 coding DNA: TGCGCCAGCAGCTTACAATTTAGTGAGCAGTTCTTC.